What follows describes a single T cell receptor (beta chain). Each of the donors had approximately 10 milliliters of peripheral blood drawn into EDTA-treated Vacutainer tubes. The data were taken from a study of blood T cells in healthy people across ages. Sample-barcoded 5' priming and a J-beta primer mix drove a second PCR of about 7 to 11 cycles. One entry per CDR3 protein results from TCRdb running MiXCR on the 5' RACE reads. The sample shows some 1.5 million distinct CDR3 sequences, about 28% of them seen only once. CDR3 length equals 13 residues. CDR1 is SGHVS, CDR2 FNYEAQ, per germline. Trimming left V 4 bases short and J 6 bases short, with 11 bases between.

The TCR originated in a woman in her 30s in good health. V usage is TRBV7-6 and J usage is TRBJ2-3; D is perhaps TRBD2 (6 bases). What was sequenced was blood. The CDR3 DNA sequence: TGTGCCAGCAGCTCGACTCGGGGGGATACGCAGTATTTT. Translating gives CASSSTRGDTQYF. Based on the CDR3 plus reference TRBV7-6 and TRBJ2-3, the full variable domain is GAGVSQSPRYKVTKRGQDVALRCDPISGHVSLYWYRQALGQGPEFLTYFNYEAQQDKSGLPNDRFSAERPEGSISTLTIQRTEQRDSAMYRCASSSTRGDTQYFGPGTRLTVL.